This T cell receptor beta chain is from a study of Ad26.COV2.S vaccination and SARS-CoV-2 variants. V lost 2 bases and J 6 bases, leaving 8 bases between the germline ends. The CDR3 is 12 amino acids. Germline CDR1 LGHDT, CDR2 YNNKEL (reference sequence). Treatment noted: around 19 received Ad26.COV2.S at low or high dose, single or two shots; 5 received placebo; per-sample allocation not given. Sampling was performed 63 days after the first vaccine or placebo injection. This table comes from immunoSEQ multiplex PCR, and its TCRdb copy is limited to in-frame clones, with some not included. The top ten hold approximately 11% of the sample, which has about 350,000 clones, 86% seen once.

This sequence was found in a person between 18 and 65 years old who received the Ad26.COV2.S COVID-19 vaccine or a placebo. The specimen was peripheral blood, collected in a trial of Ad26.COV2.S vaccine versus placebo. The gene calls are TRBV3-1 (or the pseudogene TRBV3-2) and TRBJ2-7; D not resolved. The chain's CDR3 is CASSQLGPEQYF. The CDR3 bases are TGTGCCAGCAGCCAATTGGGCCCCGAGCAGTACTTC.